The 22 T cell receptor beta chains listed next were all sequenced from one sample in a study of early T cells in non-severe SARS-CoV-2 infection. One entry per CDR3 protein, called by TCRdb with MiXCR from the 5' RACE reads. The data show 60,000 to 65,000 distinct CDR3 sequences, with about 12% seen just once and roughly 4% held by the top ten. The sequencing sample was made of whole blood. The receptors originated from an adult who was a healthcare worker with PCR-confirmed SARS-CoV-2 infection or an uninfected control (not recorded which).

Only a few counts were recorded for this clonotype. The chain uses TRBV3-1 and TRBJ2-1; TRBD1 agrees at 8 bases. V was pared by 6 bases and J by 6 bases, with 7 bases of the junction left unmatched. This CDR3 contains 14 residues. The germline V gene has CDR1 LGHDT and CDR2 YNNKEL (reference sequence). The CDR3 reads CASSPRDRPNEQFF. CDR3 nucleotides: TGTGCCAGCAGTCCCCGGGACAGGCCCAATGAGCAGTTCTTC.

This clonotype showed up many times. The V call is TRBV6-5, the J call TRBJ2-7, with 13 bases matching TRBD2. CDR3 length: 15 amino acids. J was trimmed by 5 bases and V by 6 bases; bases with no gene match: 7. Germline loops: CDR1 MNHEY, CDR2 SVGAGI. The CDR3 nucleotides read TGTGCCAGCAGGTCACTAGCGGGAGGGCCTCACGAGCAGTACTTC. This sequence encodes CASRSLAGGPHEQYF.

This clonotype was recorded at least ten times. The rearrangement joins TRBV25-1 to TRBJ1-4; the D is unclear. V dropped 1 base and J dropped 0 bases, with 6 bases sitting between them. The CDR3 loop spans 15 amino acids. Germline loops: CDR1 MGHDK, CDR2 SYGVNS. Here the CDR3 reads CASSEFGATNEKLFF. As DNA, the CDR3 is TGTGCCAGCAGTGAATTTGGGGCAACTAATGAAAAACTGTTTTTT.

Many counts were recorded for this clonotype. The genes are TRBV4-1 and TRBJ1-6; 7 bases agree with TRBD1. The V and J ends lost 4 bases and 5 bases, in that order; junction bases with no gene match: 5. The germline gives CDR1 MGHRA, CDR2 YSYEKL. The CDR3 spans 15 residues. CDR3: CASSPGTVNNSPLHF. The CDR3 nucleotides read TGCGCCAGCAGCCCTGGGACAGTGAATAATTCACCCCTCCACTTT.

The gene calls are TRBV7-2 and TRBJ1-2, with a weak D call TRBD1 (6 bases). Germline V lookup: CDR1 SGHTA, CDR2 FQGNSA. Trimming shortened V by 1 base and J by 6 bases, and 12 bases separated the two germline ends. This CDR3 comprises 14 residues. The CDR3 loop is CASSLVGGPNGYTF. CDR3 DNA: TGTGCCAGCAGCTTAGTAGGGGGGCCGAATGGCTACACCTTC.

The CDR3 region is CASSPSAGNTEAFF. Written as DNA, the CDR3 is TGTGCCAGCAGCCCAAGCGCAGGAAACACTGAAGCTTTCTTT. This chain joins TRBV7-3 and TRBJ1-1, with unresolved D. V was pared by 5 bases and J by 2 bases, with 12 bases between. The germline V gene encodes CDR1 SGHTA and CDR2 FQGTGA. This CDR3 region has 14 residues.

The chain links TRBV6-5 to TRBJ1-2; 9 bases align to TRBD1. J was trimmed by 2 bases and V by 0 bases; bases with no gene match: 10. CDR1 MNHEY and CDR2 SVGAGI come from the germline V gene. This CDR3 has 18 amino acids. The CDR3: CASSYSTYGTGKNYGYTF. CDR3 DNA sequence: TGTGCCAGCAGTTACTCGACTTACGGGACAGGGAAAAACTATGGCTACACCTTC.

This chain uses TRBV30 with TRBJ2-7, with a weak D call TRBD1 (7 bases). V lost 0 bases to trimming and J lost 2 bases, with 14 bases between them. The germline V gene encodes CDR1 GTSNPN and CDR2 SVGIG (reference sequence). This CDR3 has 15 amino acids. This CDR3 is CAWSVRPGGTYEQYF. For the CDR3, the DNA is TGTGCCTGGAGTGTAAGGCCAGGGGGGACCTACGAGCAGTACTTC.

This chain links TRBV28 with TRBJ1-2; D possibly corresponds to TRBD1 (6 bases). Germline V gene sequence: CDR1 MDHEN, CDR2 SYDVKM. The CDR3 loop spans 13 amino acids. Trimming removed 7 bases at V and 7 bases at J, with 16 bases between. The CDR3 coding sequence is TGTGCCAGCACTAACCCAACAGGGTCTGGCTACACCTTC. It is translated as CASTNPTGSGYTF.

This clonotype was detected only a few times. V gene TRBV5-4 combines with J gene TRBJ2-5; 11 bases agree with TRBD2. With 4 bases clipped from V and 5 bases from J, the junction kept 10 bases outside the gene matches. From germline, CDR1 is SGHNT and CDR2 YYREEE (reference sequence). The CDR3 length is 16 residues. CDR3 nucleotides: TGTGCCAGCAGCCGGGCCGGTAGCGGGGGGGCGGAGACCCAGTACTTC. It translates to CASSRAGSGGAETQYF.

The table lists this clonotype with many counts. V usage is TRBV29-1 and J usage is TRBJ1-1; no reliable D call. V shed 1 base and J shed 0 bases, with 6 bases lying between them. CDR1 is SQVTM and CDR2 is ANQGSEA in the germline V gene. There are 13 residues in the CDR3. For the CDR3, the DNA is TGCAGCGTTGAAGGTGCCGTGAACACTGAAGCTTTCTTT. It translates to CSVEGAVNTEAFF.

This clonotype was recorded at least ten times. The genes are TRBV6-2 or TRBV6-3 and TRBJ2-6; 9 positions match TRBD1. The CDR3 has 17 residues. In germline, CDR1 is MNHEY, CDR2 SVGEGT. The ends lost 2 bases at V and 5 bases at J; junction bases unmatched: 7. The CDR3 protein is CASSYGTGISWANVLTF. The DNA for the CDR3 is TGTGCCAGCAGTTACGGGACAGGGATTAGCTGGGCCAACGTCCTGACTTTC.

This clonotype was picked up many times. V gene TRBV29-1 combines with J gene TRBJ2-5; weak D call: TRBD2 (6 bases). Germline CDR1 reads SQVTM; CDR2 reads ANQGSEA. Trimming pared 3 bases from V and 7 bases from J, leaving 18 bases between. This CDR3 region has 14 residues. The CDR3 DNA reads as TGCAGCGTTGATCGCGCCCAGGCCGGGAGGACCCAGTACTTC. Protein product: CSVDRAQAGRTQYF. Based on the CDR3 plus reference TRBV29-1 and TRBJ2-5, the full variable domain is SAVISQKPSRDICQRGTSLTIQCQVDSQVTMMFWYRQQPGQSLTLIATANQGSEATYESGFVIDKFPISRPNLTFSTLTVSNMSPEDSSIYLCSVDRAQAGRTQYFGPGTRLLVL.

This clonotype was seen a handful of times. The rearrangement uses TRBV4-3 and TRBJ1-4, with unresolved D. This CDR3 spans 20 amino acids. The germline gives CDR1 LGHNA, CDR2 YSLEER. V dropped 0 bases and J dropped 0 bases, with 20 bases sitting between them. CDR3 DNA: TGCGCCAGCAGCCAAGATCTGATCGGCGGTTTACGAGCAACTAATGAAAAACTGTTTTTT. Amino acids: CASSQDLIGGLRATNEKLFF.

In its sample, this clonotype was seen many times. The V gene is TRBV20-1, the J gene TRBJ2-1; possibly TRBD2 for D (7 bases). The CDR3 is 15 amino acids. Germline loops: CDR1 DFQATT, CDR2 SNEGSKA (reference sequence). With 0 bases removed from V and 7 bases from J, the gap between germline ends came to 16 bases. The CDR3 spells CSARDRAGAENEQFF. In DNA form, the CDR3 reads TGCAGTGCTAGAGATCGGGCGGGGGCGGAAAATGAGCAGTTCTTC.

This clonotype was seen repeatedly, ten times or more. The chain has TRBV20-1 and TRBJ2-1; 10 bases line up with TRBD2. This CDR3 has 16 residues. Germline CDR1 DFQATT, CDR2 SNEGSKA (reference sequence). The J segment lost 5 bases and the V segment lost 3 bases, leaving 10 bases of the junction unmatched. The CDR3 protein is CSASPLGSGRDNEQFF. The CDR3 DNA sequence: TGCAGTGCTAGCCCATTAGGGAGCGGGAGGGACAATGAGCAGTTCTTC.

The table lists this clonotype with many counts. The chain links TRBV7-9 to TRBJ1-1; D remains ambiguous. The V and J ends lost 4 bases and 2 bases respectively, with 8 bases between them. The CDR3 loop spans 13 amino acids. Germline loops: CDR1 SEHNR, CDR2 FQNEAQ (reference sequence). The CDR3 DNA reads as TGTGCCAGCAGCTCCGCAGTCAACACTGAAGCTTTCTTT. Translation gives CASSSAVNTEAFF.

This clonotype was seen many times. V usage is TRBV11-2 and J usage is TRBJ2-3, with D possibly matching TRBD2 (6 bases). V was clipped by 5 bases and J by 5 bases, with 11 bases between them. The CDR3 totals 13 residues. In germline, CDR1 is SGHAT, CDR2 FQNNGV. CDR3 loop: CASSRGSRDTQYF. CDR3 nucleotide sequence: TGTGCCAGCAGCCGGGGGTCCAGAGATACGCAGTATTTT. Variable domain in full (rest from reference TRBV11-2 and TRBJ2-3): EAGVAQSPRYKIIEKRQSVAFWCNPISGHATLYWYQQILGQGPKLLIQFQNNGVVDDSQLPKDRFSAERLKGVDSTLKIQPAKLEDSAVYLCASSRGSRDTQYFGPGTRLTVL.

This clonotype was observed at least ten times. This chain connects TRBV6-4 to TRBJ2-6; a weak D match, TRBD1 (5 bases). The CDR3 has 15 residues. Trimming took off 2 bases at V and 4 bases at J, with 9 bases between the two ends. CDR1 and CDR2 (germline): MRHNA, SNTAGT. The CDR3 spells CASSDRGPGANVLTF. Here the CDR3 DNA reads TGTGCCAGCAGTGACAGGGGCCCCGGGGCCAACGTCCTGACTTTC.

The chain links TRBV20-1 to TRBJ2-2; 9 positions match TRBD2. Unmatched junction bases numbered 15, after V lost 2 bases and J lost 5 bases. Germline V gene lookup returns CDR1 DFQATT and CDR2 SNEGSKA (reference sequence). CDR3 length: 18 residues. The CDR3 nucleotides read TGCAGTGCTAGAAAGCCCCCCTTGGGCCTAGCGGGGACCGGGGAGCTGTTTTTT. Residues: CSARKPPLGLAGTGELFF.

This clonotype was observed at least ten times. In DNA, the CDR3 is TGTGCCAGCAGCCTACTAACAAGCAGGGGGCCGGATTCACCCCTCCACTTT. It specifies CASSLLTSRGPDSPLHF. This rearrangement joins TRBV7-2 to TRBJ1-6; TRBD1 matches at 8 bases. In germline, CDR1 is SGHTA, CDR2 FQGNSA. V shed 5 bases, J shed 8 bases, and the junction held 14 bases outside the gene matches. The CDR3 consists of 17 residues.

This clonotype occurred once. The CDR3 region has the DNA TGCAGTGCTGCCGGAAAGAGGTACGAGCAGTACTTC. It yields the protein CSAAGKRYEQYF. The chain uses TRBV20-1 and TRBJ2-7; no clear D. V shed 5 bases and J shed 4 bases, with 12 bases lying between them. CDR3 size: 12 residues. Germline CDR1 and CDR2: DFQATT and SNEGSKA (reference sequence).